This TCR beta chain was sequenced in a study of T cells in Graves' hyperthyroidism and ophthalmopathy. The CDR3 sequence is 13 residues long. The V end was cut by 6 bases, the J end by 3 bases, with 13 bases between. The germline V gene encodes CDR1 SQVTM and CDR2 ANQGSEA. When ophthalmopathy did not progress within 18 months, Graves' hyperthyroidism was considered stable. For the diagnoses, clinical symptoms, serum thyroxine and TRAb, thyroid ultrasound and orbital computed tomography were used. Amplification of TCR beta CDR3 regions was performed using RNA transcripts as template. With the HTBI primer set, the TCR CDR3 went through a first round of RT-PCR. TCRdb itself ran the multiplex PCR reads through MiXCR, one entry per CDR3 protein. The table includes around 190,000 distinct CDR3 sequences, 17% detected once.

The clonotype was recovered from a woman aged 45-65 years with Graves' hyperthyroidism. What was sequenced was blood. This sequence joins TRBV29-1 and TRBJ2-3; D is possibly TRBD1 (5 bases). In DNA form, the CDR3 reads TGCAGCGTGCCCACAGGATTTACAGATACGCAGTATTTT. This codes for CSVPTGFTDTQYF.